A selection of T cell receptor beta chains follows, all from one sample in a study of identifying expanded T cells in peripheral blood. Profiling relied on immunoSEQ multiplex PCR, and the TCRdb table lists in-frame clones only, not all of them. The sample has approximately 100,000 clones; 88% are singletons. Sequencing used blood. The receptor source for this set is a person aged 18 to 75 in good health. Each CDR3 is given with its conserved first and last residue. The D gene is left open where the match is weak. Clone size, where shown, is once, few, many, or a class for clones that have expanded.

v_call	j_call	d_call	clone_size	cdr3_aa	cdr3_nt
TRBV5-1	TRBJ2-3	TRBD1	.	CASSRTIGTGRGTDTQYF	TGCGCCAGCAGCAGAACAATAGGGACAGGTCGGGGCACAGATACGCAGTATTTT
TRBV7-6	TRBJ2-7	TRBD2	.	CASSPLLAGPIF	TGTGCCAGCAGCCCCTTACTAGCGGGGCCCATCTTC
TRBV7-2	TRBJ2-1	.	.	CASSLGNNEQFF	TGTGCCAGCAGCTTAGGGAACAATGAGCAGTTCTTC
TRBV28	TRBJ1-5	.	.	CASSLGADNYSNQPQHF	TGTGCCAGCAGTTTAGGTGCCGACAACTATAGCAATCAGCCCCAGCATTTT
TRBV9	TRBJ1-2	.	.	CASSLKYGYTF	TGTGCCAGCAGCCTTAAGTATGGCTACACCTTC
TRBV5-1	TRBJ1-1	.	.	CASSLDGSRMNTEAFF	TGCGCCAGCAGCTTGGACGGGAGTCGCATGAACACTGAAGCTTTCTTT
TRBV20-1	TRBJ2-7	.	.	CSASPSGEQYF	TGCAGTGCTAGCCCCTCGGGCGAGCAGTACTTC
TRBV7-3	TRBJ2-1	.	.	CASSRVSSPYNEQFF	TGTGCCAGCAGCCGGGTCTCCAGCCCCTACAATGAGCAGTTCTTC
TRBV27	TRBJ2-7	TRBD1	few	CASRGTASYEQYF	TGTGCCAGCAGAGGGACAGCGTCCTACGAGCAGTACTTC
TRBV10-3	TRBJ2-1	.	.	CAISDPNLEQFF	TGTGCCATCAGTGATCCGAATTTAGAGCAGTTCTTC
TRBV7-8	TRBJ1-5	.	.	CASSLSLNSQPQHF	TGTGCCAGCAGCTTATCCCTAAATAGTCAGCCCCAGCATTTT
TRBV11-2	TRBJ2-7	.	.	CASTLVGSQDEQYF	TGTGCCAGCACCTTGGTAGGGTCCCAAGACGAGCAGTACTTC
TRBV19	TRBJ2-1	.	.	CASSIQGHHYNEQFF	TGTGCCAGTAGTATCCAGGGACACCACTACAATGAGCAGTTCTTC
TRBV2	TRBJ2-1	.	.	CASISRISYNEQFF	TGTGCCAGCATCTCAAGAATCTCCTACAATGAGCAGTTCTTC
TRBV7-9	TRBJ2-3	TRBD2	.	CASSLDPAGGLDTQYF	TGTGCCAGCAGCTTAGATCCAGCGGGGGGTTTAGATACGCAGTATTTT
TRBV7-9	TRBJ1-4	.	.	CASSLRGDADEKLFF	TGTGCCAGCAGCTTGAGGGGGGATGCAGATGAAAAACTGTTTTTT
TRBV25-1	TRBJ2-7	TRBD2	.	CASSEFGGYGEYF	TGTGCCAGCAGTGAATTCGGGGGGTATGGTGAGTACTTC
TRBV2	TRBJ2-2	.	.	CASRRDWTGELFF	TGTGCCAGCAGACGGGACTGGACCGGGGAGCTGTTTTTT
TRBV2	TRBJ1-2	TRBD1	.	CATSGTGPYGYTF	TGTGCCACCTCCGGGACAGGCCCTTATGGCTACACCTTC
TRBV5-4	TRBJ1-2	TRBD1	few	CASSFTGTGGGYTF	TGTGCCAGCAGCTTTACCGGGACAGGGGGCGGCTACACCTTC